A single sample gave rise to the 19 T cell receptor beta chains below, sequenced in a study of T cells in Graves' hyperthyroidism and ophthalmopathy. What was amplified from RNA transcripts were TCR beta CDR3 regions. An initial round of RT-PCR targeting the TCR CDR3 relied on the HTBI primer set. TCRdb reprocessed the multiplex PCR reads with MiXCR, giving one entry per CDR3 protein. The sample lists about 290,000 distinct CDR3 sequences; approximately 19% were seen once. The sample was blood. These receptors were obtained from a man between 45 and 60 years old with Graves' ophthalmopathy.

This clonotype has just one count. The V call is TRBV5-4, the J call TRBJ2-3, with TRBD1 matching 7 bases. The CDR3 contains 14 residues. J was trimmed by 4 bases and V by 6 bases; bases with no gene match: 8. Germline CDR1 SGHNT, CDR2 YYREEE (reference sequence). CDR3 nucleotide sequence: TGTGCCAGCACCCGGACAGGCAACCCAGATACGCAGTATTTT. Translated, it gives CASTRTGNPDTQYF.

This clonotype occurred many times. The chain carries TRBV2 and TRBJ2-2; possibly TRBD1 for D (5 bases). V was pared by 2 bases and J by 4 bases, with 8 bases between. CDR1 SNHLY and CDR2 FYNNEI come from the germline V gene. The CDR3 is made up of 14 amino acids. This CDR3 is CASSEQGVTGELFF. CDR3 DNA sequence: TGTGCCAGCAGTGAACAGGGCGTCACCGGGGAGCTGTTTTTT.

The chain is built from TRBV3-1 and TRBJ2-3, with 10 bases identical to TRBD2. The CDR3 has 15 residues. V gave up 7 bases and J gave up 0 bases; unmatched junction bases: 4. From germline, CDR1 is LGHDT and CDR2 YNNKEL (reference sequence). The CDR3 here is CASNQGLASTDTQYF. Here the CDR3 DNA reads TGTGCCAGCAACCAGGGACTAGCGAGCACAGATACGCAGTATTTT.

This clonotype has ten or more counts. The chain combines TRBV3-1 with TRBJ2-1, with D unresolved. V was pared by 1 base and J by 7 bases, with 5 bases between. CDR3 size: 12 residues. Germline CDR1 and CDR2: LGHDT and YNNKEL (reference sequence). CDR3 residues: CASSQVRNEQFF. The CDR3 DNA is TGTGCCAGCAGCCAAGTTCGTAATGAGCAGTTCTTC.

The table lists this clonotype with many counts. This chain links TRBV7-6 with TRBJ2-1; no clear D. The CDR3 length is 14 residues. From germline, CDR1 is SGHVS and CDR2 FNYEAQ. Trimming cost V 1 base and J 6 bases, with 10 bases left between them. The CDR3 sequence is CASSLGAGANEQFF. The DNA of the CDR3 is TGTGCCAGCAGCTTAGGAGCAGGAGCCAATGAGCAGTTCTTC.

This clonotype was recorded a few times. The chain employs TRBV4-1 and TRBJ1-1; D is possibly TRBD1 (5 bases). V gave up 1 base and J gave up 0 bases, with 9 bases separating them. The germline V gene has CDR1 MGHRA and CDR2 YSYEKL. The CDR3 extends over 15 amino acids. CDR3 sequence reads: CASSQGRGLNTEAFF. CDR3 nucleotide sequence: TGCGCCAGCAGCCAAGGTCGGGGACTGAACACTGAAGCTTTCTTT.

This clonotype has ten or more counts. The rearrangement uses TRBV29-1 and TRBJ2-3; D is tentatively TRBD1 or TRBD2 (5 bases each). Germline V gene sequence: CDR1 SQVTM, CDR2 ANQGSEA. Trimming cost V 6 bases and J 1 base, with 14 bases left between them. The CDR3 totals 14 residues. CDR3 sequence reads: CSVFYRDGTDTQYF. The CDR3 DNA reads as TGCAGCGTCTTCTACCGGGACGGCACAGATACGCAGTATTTT.

This clonotype has only a few counts. This chain uses TRBV5-1 with TRBJ2-3, with D perhaps matching TRBD2 (5 bases). This CDR3 is 15 amino acids long. Trimming left V 3 bases short and J 2 bases short, with 13 bases between. From germline, CDR1 is SGHRS and CDR2 YFSETQ. CDR3 region: CASSSEVPSTDTQYF. The CDR3 DNA is TGCGCCAGCAGCTCGGAGGTTCCATCCACAGATACGCAGTATTTT.

This clonotype was recorded a few times. The CDR3: CASSLGGVPEQFF. The CDR3 DNA is TGCGCCAGCAGCTTGGGGGGAGTCCCTGAGCAGTTCTTC. The chain couples TRBV5-1 to TRBJ2-1; a possible D gene is TRBD2 (5 bases). Trimming removed 0 bases at V and 9 bases at J, with 10 bases between. Looked up from germline, CDR1 is SGHRS and CDR2 is YFSETQ. This CDR3 is built from 13 residues.

The chain has TRBV20-1 and TRBJ2-7; 10 bases align to TRBD1. The CDR3 spans 18 residues. Germline V gene data show CDR1 as DFQATT and CDR2 as SNEGSKA (reference sequence). The trim removed 3 bases at V and 5 bases at J, leaving 19 bases unmatched. In DNA, the CDR3 is TGCAGTGCTAGCACCGGGACAGGGGTTTTTGGTATACTCGACGAGCAGTACTTC. It is translated as CSASTGTGVFGILDEQYF.

This chain uses TRBV3-1 with TRBJ1-1; D unresolved. Trimming shortened V by 3 bases and J by 1 base, and 9 bases separated the two germline ends. The germline V gene has CDR1 LGHDT and CDR2 YNNKEL (reference sequence). This CDR3 spans 14 amino acids. The DNA for the CDR3 is TGTGCCAGCAGCCATACTTTGGGGAACACTGAAGCTTTCTTT. It encodes CASSHTLGNTEAFF.

This clonotype has ten or more counts. The chain recombines TRBV27 with TRBJ2-1; D remains unclear. Trimming pared 5 bases from V and 0 bases from J, leaving 11 bases between. Germline V gene data show CDR1 as MNHEY and CDR2 as SMNVEV (reference sequence). The length of the CDR3 is 15 residues. The CDR3 DNA reads as TGTGCCAGCAGTCTTAGAGCGAGCTCCTACAATGAGCAGTTCTTC. Translation: CASSLRASSYNEQFF.

This clonotype occurred many times. The chain is built from TRBV20-1 and TRBJ2-5; 7 bases are a match to TRBD2. V trimming: 5 bases; J trimming: 14 bases; junction bases outside the gene matches: 14. Germline V lookup: CDR1 DFQATT, CDR2 SNEGSKA (reference sequence). This CDR3 is 12 amino acids long. DNA of the CDR3: TGCAGTGCTTTAGAGATGGGGGAGGGGAATTACTTC. Its protein product is CSALEMGEGNYF.

The chain has TRBV18 and TRBJ2-7, with 11 bases that match TRBD2. CDR1 is KGHSH and CDR2 is LQKENI in the germline V gene. V lost 4 bases and J lost 2; bases outside the gene matches: 7. The CDR3 has 16 amino acids. In nucleotides, the CDR3 is TGTGCCAGCTCACAGTCGTCACTAGCGGGGGCCTACGAGCAGTACTTC. Residues: CASSQSSLAGAYEQYF. Full variable domain (outside the CDR3, taken from reference TRBV18 and TRBJ2-7): NAGVMQNPRHLVRRRGQEARLRCSPMKGHSHVYWYRQLPEEGLKFMVYLQKENIIDESGMPKERFSAEFPKEGPSILRIQQVVRGDSAAYFCASSQSSLAGAYEQYFGPGTRLTVT.

This clonotype was picked up many times. The CDR3 DNA reads TGTGCCAGCAGCCAACAGGGCTCAGCTTTCTTT. Its translation is CASSQQGSAFF. This chain connects TRBV3-1 to TRBJ1-1, with D possibly matching TRBD1 (5 bases). V lost 2 bases to trimming and J lost 10 bases, with 8 bases between them. CDR1 is LGHDT and CDR2 is YNNKEL in the germline V gene (reference sequence). The CDR3 runs 11 residues.

This clonotype has only a few counts. V usage is TRBV30 and J usage is TRBJ1-1, with TRBD1 as a possible D gene (6 bases). Trimming shortened V by 0 bases and J by 9 bases, and 11 bases separated the two germline ends. CDR3 length equals 12 residues. Germline V gene sequence: CDR1 GTSNPN, CDR2 SVGIG (reference sequence). The CDR3 coding sequence is TGTGCCTGGAGTGTTGGAAGGGGGAAAGCTTTCTTT. It is translated as CAWSVGRGKAFF.

In this sample, this clonotype turned up a few times. The chain links TRBV12-3 or TRBV12-4 to TRBJ2-7; D is uncertain. CDR3 size: 12 residues. With 7 bases removed from V and 4 bases from J, the gap between germline ends came to 11 bases. The CDR3 bases are TGTGCCAGCACCCCAGGCTTTTACGAGCAGTACTTC. This sequence encodes CASTPGFYEQYF.

This clonotype was seen repeatedly, ten times or more. The chain uses TRBV18 and TRBJ2-6; no clear D gene. The V gene lost 3 bases and the J gene lost 0 bases, with 12 bases spanning the gap. The CDR3 consists of 17 residues. The germline gives CDR1 KGHSH, CDR2 LQKENI. CDR3 nucleotide sequence: TGTGCCAGCTCACCGCTATTTCGTCCCTCTGGGGCCAACGTCCTGACTTTC. Protein product: CASSPLFRPSGANVLTF. Full variable domain (missing parts from reference TRBV18 and TRBJ2-6): NAGVMQNPRHLVRRRGQEARLRCSPMKGHSHVYWYRQLPEEGLKFMVYLQKENIIDESGMPKERFSAEFPKEGPSILRIQQVVRGDSAAYFCASSPLFRPSGANVLTFGAGSRLTVL.

The genes are TRBV6-1 and TRBJ2-6; D call uncertain. In germline, CDR1 is MNHNS, CDR2 SASEGT. V dropped 3 bases and J dropped 0 bases, with 6 bases sitting between them. The CDR3 sequence is 15 residues long. As DNA, the CDR3 is TGTGCCAGCAGTGAGCAGAGCTCTGGGGCCAACGTCCTGACTTTC. Its protein is CASSEQSSGANVLTF.